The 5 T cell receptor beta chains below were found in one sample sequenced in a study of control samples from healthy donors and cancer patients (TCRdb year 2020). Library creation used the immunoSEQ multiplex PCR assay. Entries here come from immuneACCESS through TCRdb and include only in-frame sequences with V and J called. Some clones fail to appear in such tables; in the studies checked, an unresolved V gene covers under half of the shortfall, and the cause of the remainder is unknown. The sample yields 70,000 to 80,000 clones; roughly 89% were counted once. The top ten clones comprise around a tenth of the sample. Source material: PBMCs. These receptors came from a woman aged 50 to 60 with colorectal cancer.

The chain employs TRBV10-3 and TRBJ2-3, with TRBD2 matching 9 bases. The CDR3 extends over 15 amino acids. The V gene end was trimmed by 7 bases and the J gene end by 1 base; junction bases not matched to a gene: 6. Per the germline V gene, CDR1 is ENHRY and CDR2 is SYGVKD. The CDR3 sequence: CAIKPSGEGTDTQYF. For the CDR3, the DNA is TGTGCCATCAAACCTAGCGGGGAGGGCACAGATACGCAGTATTTT.

The CDR3 DNA is TGTGCCAGCAGCTTAGGGACGTCGGCCCTGAACACTGAAGCTTTCTTT. Translated: CASSLGTSALNTEAFF. V usage is TRBV7-6 and J usage is TRBJ1-1; D is unclear. Trimming stripped 1 base from V and 0 bases from J, with 12 bases between. The CDR3 has 16 amino acids. The germline CDR1 and CDR2 sequences are SGHVS and FNYEAQ.

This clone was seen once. The CDR3 sequence: CASSHPSLGRQHTDTQYF. Here the CDR3 DNA reads TGCGCCAGCAGCCACCCCTCCTTAGGCAGACAGCACACAGATACGCAGTATTTT. The chain joins TRBV4-1 to TRBJ2-3, with D perhaps TRBD1 (5 bases). V gave up 3 bases and J gave up 2 bases, with 21 bases separating them. This CDR3 comprises 18 residues. CDR1 and CDR2 (germline): MGHRA, YSYEKL.

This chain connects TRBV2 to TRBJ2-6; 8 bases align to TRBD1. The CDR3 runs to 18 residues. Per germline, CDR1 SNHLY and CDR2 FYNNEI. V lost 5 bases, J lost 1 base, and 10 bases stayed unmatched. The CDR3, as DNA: TGTGCCAGCAGTCCCACTACAGGGGGTGTATCTGGGGCCAACGTCCTGACTTTC. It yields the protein CASSPTTGGVSGANVLTF.

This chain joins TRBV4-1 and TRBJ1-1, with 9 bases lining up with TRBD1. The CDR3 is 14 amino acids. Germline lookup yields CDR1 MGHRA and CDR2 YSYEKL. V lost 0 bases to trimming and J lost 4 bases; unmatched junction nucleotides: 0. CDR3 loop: CASSQEDRGTEAFF. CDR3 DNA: TGCGCCAGCAGCCAAGAGGACAGGGGCACTGAAGCTTTCTTT.